There are many counts of the clone carrying this TCR beta chain. A UMI-containing oligonucleotide was joined by 3' ligation to the TCR cDNA template. Whole-blood samples were roughly 2.3 ml of peripheral blood from healthy adult volunteers. This CDR3 is 15 amino acids long. Germline V gives CDR1 KGHSH, CDR2 LQKENI. Deletions cut 6 bases from V and 5 bases from J, with 20 bases between. The data were obtained in a study of naive and memory T cell subsets. Ligated cDNA underwent four rounds of PCR with nested alpha and beta constant region primers and SP2. TCRdb recomputed calls from the UMI-ligation and nested PCR reads with MiXCR, one row per CDR3 protein. The sample yields some 25,000 distinct CDR3 sequences, over 4% seen once.

This chain uses TRBV18 with TRBJ2-7; D might be TRBD1 or TRBD2, each matching 6 bases. The origin of this receptor is an adult in good health. The material sequenced was blood. CDR3 region: CASSDNPRGVNEQYF. The CDR3 DNA reads TGTGCCAGCTCCGACAATCCAAGGGGGGTGAACGAGCAGTACTTC.